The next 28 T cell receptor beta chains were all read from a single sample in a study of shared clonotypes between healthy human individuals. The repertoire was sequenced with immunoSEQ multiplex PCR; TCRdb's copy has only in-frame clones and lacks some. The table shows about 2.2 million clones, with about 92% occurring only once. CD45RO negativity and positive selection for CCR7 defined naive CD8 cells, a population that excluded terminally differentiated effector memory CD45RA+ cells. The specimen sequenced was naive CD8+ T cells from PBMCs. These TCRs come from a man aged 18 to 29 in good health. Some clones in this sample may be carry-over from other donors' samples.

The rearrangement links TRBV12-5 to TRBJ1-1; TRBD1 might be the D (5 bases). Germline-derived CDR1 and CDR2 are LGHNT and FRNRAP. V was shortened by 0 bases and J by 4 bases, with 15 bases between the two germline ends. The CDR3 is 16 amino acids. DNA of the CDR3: TGTGCTAGTGGTTTGGTTGAGGTCAGGGAGGTCACTGAAGCTTTCTTT. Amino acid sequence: CASGLVEVREVTEAFF.

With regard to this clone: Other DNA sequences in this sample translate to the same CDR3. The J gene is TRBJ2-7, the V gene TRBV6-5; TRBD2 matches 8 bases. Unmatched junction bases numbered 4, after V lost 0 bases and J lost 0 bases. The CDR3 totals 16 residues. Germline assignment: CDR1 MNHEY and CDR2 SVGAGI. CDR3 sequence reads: CASSYSSGRVSYEQYF. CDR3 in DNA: TGTGCCAGCAGTTACTCGAGCGGGAGAGTCTCCTACGAGCAGTACTTC.

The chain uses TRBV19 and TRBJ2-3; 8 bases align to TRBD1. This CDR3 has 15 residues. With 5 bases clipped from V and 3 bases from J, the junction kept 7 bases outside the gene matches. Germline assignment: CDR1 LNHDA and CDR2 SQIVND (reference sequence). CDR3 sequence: CASSVQGARTDTQYF. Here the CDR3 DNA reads TGTGCCAGTAGTGTCCAGGGGGCTCGGACAGATACGCAGTATTTT.

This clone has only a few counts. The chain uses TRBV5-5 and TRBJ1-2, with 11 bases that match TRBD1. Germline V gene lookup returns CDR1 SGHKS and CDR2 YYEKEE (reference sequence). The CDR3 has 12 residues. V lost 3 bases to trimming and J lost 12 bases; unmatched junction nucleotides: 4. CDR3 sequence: CASSWTGGDDTF. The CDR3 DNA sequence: TGTGCCAGCAGCTGGACAGGGGGCGACGACACCTTC.

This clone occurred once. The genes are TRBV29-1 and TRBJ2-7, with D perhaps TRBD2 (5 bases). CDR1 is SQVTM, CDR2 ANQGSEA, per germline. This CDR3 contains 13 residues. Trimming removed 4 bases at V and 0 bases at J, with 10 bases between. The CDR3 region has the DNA TGCAGCGTTGTCGGGGAATTCTCCTACGAGCAGTACTTC. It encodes CSVVGEFSYEQYF.

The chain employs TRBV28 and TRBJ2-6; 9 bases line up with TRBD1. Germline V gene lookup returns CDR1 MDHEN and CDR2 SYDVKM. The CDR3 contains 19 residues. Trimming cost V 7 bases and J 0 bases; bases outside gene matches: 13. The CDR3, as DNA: TGTGCCAGCAAGAGGGACAGGGACTTCTTAAGCTCTGGGGCCAACGTCCTGACTTTC. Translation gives CASKRDRDFLSSGANVLTF.

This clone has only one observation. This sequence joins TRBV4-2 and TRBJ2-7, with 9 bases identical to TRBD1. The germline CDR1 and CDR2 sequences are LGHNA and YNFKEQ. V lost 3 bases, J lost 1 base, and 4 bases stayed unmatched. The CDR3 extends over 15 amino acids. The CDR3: CASSQPGQGSYEQYF. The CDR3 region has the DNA TGTGCCAGCAGCCAGCCGGGACAGGGTTCCTACGAGCAGTACTTC.

The chain's CDR3 is CASSLSRRRGIGYEQYF. The DNA for the CDR3 is TGTGCCAGCAGTTTATCAAGGCGCAGGGGAATAGGGTACGAGCAGTACTTC. V is TRBV27 and J is TRBJ2-7; TRBD1 might be the D (6 bases). V shed 0 bases and J shed 4 bases, with 19 bases lying between them. This CDR3 has 17 residues. Looked up from germline, CDR1 is MNHEY and CDR2 is SMNVEV (reference sequence).

In DNA, the CDR3 is TGTGCCAGCAGCTTGAGACTAGCGGGAGGGGACGAGCAGTACTTC. Protein: CASSLRLAGGDEQYF. The chain couples TRBV7-3 to TRBJ2-7; 14 bases match TRBD2. Per germline, CDR1 SGHTA and CDR2 FQGTGA. Trimming at V came to 3 bases and at J to 5 bases, leaving 3 bases not matched to a gene. CDR3 size: 15 residues.

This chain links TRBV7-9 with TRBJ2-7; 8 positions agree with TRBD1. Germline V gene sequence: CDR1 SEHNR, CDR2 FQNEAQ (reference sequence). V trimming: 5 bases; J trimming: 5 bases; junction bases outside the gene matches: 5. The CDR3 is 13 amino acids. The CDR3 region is CASSPGGRDEQYF. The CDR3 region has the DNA TGTGCCAGCAGCCCAGGGGGCAGGGACGAGCAGTACTTC.

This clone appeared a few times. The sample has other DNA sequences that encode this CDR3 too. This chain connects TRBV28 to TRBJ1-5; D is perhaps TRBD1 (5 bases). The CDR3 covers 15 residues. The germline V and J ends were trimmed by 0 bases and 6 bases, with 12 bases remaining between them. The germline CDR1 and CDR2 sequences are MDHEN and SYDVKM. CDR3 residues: CASSLWGDRGQPQHF. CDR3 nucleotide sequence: TGTGCCAGCAGTTTATGGGGGGATAGGGGTCAGCCCCAGCATTTT.

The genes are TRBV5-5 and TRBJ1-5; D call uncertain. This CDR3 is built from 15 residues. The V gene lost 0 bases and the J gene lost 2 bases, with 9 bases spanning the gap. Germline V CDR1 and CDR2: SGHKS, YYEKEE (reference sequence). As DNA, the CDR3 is TGTGCCAGCAGCTTGGAGAGGGCAGGCAATCAGCCCCAGCATTTT. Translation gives CASSLERAGNQPQHF. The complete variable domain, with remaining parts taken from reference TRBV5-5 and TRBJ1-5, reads DAGVTQSPTHLIKTRGQQVTLRCSPISGHKSVSWYQQVLGQGPQFIFQYYEKEERGRGNFPDRFSARQFPNYSSELNVNALLLGDSALYLCASSLERAGNQPQHFGDGTRLSIL.

This chain's CDR3 is CASSLQGASYGYTF. The CDR3, as DNA: TGTGCCAGCAGTTTACAGGGGGCGAGCTATGGCTACACCTTC. This chain joins TRBV28 and TRBJ1-2; 8 bases align to TRBD1. CDR1 is MDHEN and CDR2 is SYDVKM in the germline V gene. The CDR3 has 14 amino acids. After removal of 2 bases from V and 4 bases from J, the junction contained 3 bases not matched to a gene.

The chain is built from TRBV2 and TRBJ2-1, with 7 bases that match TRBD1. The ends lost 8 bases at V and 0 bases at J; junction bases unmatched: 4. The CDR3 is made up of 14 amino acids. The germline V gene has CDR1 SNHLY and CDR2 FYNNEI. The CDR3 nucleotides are TGTGCCAGCCAGGACAGGAGCTCCTACAATGAGCAGTTCTTC. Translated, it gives CASQDRSSYNEQFF.

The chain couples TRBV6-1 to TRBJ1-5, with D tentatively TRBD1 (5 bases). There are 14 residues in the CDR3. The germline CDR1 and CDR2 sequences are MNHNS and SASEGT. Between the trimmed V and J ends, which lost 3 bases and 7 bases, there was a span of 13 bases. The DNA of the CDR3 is TGTGCCAGCAGTGACCGACAGCCGGGGCAGCCCCAGCATTTT. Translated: CASSDRQPGQPQHF.

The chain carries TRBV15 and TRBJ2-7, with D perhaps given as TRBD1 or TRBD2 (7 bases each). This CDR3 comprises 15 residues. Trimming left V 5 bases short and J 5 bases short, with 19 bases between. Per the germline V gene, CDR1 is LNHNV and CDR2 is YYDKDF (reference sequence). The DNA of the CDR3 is TGTGCCACCAGCGCCCGCCGGGAGGACAGGCACGAGCAGTACTTC. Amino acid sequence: CATSARREDRHEQYF.

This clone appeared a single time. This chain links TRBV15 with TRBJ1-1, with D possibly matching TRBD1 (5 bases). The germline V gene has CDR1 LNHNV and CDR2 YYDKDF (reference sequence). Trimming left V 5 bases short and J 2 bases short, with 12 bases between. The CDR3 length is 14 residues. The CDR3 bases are TGTGCCACCAGCCCGGGGGGGATTAACACTGAAGCTTTCTTT. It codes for CATSPGGINTEAFF.

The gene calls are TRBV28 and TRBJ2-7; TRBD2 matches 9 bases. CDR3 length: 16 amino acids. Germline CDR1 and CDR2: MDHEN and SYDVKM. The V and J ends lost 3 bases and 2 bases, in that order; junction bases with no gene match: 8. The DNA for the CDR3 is TGTGCCAGCAGTTTTCTTCGATTAGCGGGAGCCTACGAGCAGTACTTC. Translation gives CASSFLRLAGAYEQYF.

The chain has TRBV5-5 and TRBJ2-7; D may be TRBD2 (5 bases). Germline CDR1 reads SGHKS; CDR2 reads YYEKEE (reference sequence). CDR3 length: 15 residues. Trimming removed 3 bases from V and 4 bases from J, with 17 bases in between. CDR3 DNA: TGTGCCAGCAGCTATCCTGACGCAGGAGGATACGAGCAGTACTTC. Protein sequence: CASSYPDAGGYEQYF.

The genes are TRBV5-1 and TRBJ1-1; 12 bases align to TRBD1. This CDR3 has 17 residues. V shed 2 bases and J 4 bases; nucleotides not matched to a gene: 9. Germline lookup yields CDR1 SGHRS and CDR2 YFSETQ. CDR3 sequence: CASSFGTGGGRGTEAFF. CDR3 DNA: TGCGCCAGCAGCTTCGGGACAGGGGGCGGGAGGGGCACTGAAGCTTTCTTT. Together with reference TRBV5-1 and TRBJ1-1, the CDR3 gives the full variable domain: KAGVTQTPRYLIKTRGQQVTLSCSPISGHRSVSWYQQTPGQGLQFLFEYFSETQRNKGNFPGRFSGRQFSNSRSEMNVSTLELGDSALYLCASSFGTGGGRGTEAFFGQGTRLTVV.

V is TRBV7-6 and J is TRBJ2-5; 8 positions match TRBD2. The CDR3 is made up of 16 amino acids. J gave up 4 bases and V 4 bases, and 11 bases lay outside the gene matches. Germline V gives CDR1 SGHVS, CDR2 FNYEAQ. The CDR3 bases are TGTGCCAGCAGCTATATCCTAGTTAGCGGGATAGAGACCCAGTACTTC. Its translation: CASSYILVSGIETQYF.

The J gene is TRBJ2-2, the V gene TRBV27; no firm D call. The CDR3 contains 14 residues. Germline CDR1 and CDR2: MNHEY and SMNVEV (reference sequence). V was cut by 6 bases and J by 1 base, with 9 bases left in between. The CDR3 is CASRIPLNTGELFF. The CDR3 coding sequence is TGTGCCAGCAGAATTCCCCTGAACACCGGGGAGCTGTTTTTT.

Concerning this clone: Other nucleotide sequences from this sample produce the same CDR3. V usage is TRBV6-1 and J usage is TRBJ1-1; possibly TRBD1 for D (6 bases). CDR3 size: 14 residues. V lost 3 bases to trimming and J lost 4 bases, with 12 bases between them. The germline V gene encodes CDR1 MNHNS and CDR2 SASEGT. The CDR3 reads CASSDRGLGTEAFF. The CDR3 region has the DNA TGTGCCAGCAGTGACAGGGGTTTGGGCACTGAAGCTTTCTTT.

CDR3 sequence reads: CASSLAGSGSPYEQYF. The CDR3 DNA follows: TGTGCCAGCAGCTTAGCGGGGTCTGGATCTCCCTACGAGCAGTACTTC. V usage is TRBV7-9 and J usage is TRBJ2-7; the D is unclear. CDR3 length equals 16 residues. Germline assignment: CDR1 SEHNR and CDR2 FQNEAQ (reference sequence). Trimming took off 0 bases at V and 2 bases at J, with 14 bases between the two ends.

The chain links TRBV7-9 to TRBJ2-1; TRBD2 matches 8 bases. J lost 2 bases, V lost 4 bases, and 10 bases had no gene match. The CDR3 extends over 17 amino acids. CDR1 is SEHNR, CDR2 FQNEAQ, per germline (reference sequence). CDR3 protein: CASSSPRSGSTYNEQFF. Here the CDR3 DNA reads TGTGCCAGCAGCTCCCCCAGGAGCGGGAGTACCTACAATGAGCAGTTCTTC.

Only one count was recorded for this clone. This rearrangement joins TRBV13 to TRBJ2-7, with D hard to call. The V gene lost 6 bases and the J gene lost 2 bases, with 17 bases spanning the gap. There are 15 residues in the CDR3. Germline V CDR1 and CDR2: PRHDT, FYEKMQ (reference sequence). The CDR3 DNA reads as TGTGCCAGCAGTTCTCGGGTGAGAAACCCCTACGAGCAGTACTTC. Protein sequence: CASSSRVRNPYEQYF.

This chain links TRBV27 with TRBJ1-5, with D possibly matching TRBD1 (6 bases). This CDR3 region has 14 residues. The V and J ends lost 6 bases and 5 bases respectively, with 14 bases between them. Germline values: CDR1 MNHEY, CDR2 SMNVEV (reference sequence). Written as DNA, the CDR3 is TGTGCCAGCAGCATAGGGGGGAGTTATCAGCCCCAGCATTTT. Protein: CASSIGGSYQPQHF.

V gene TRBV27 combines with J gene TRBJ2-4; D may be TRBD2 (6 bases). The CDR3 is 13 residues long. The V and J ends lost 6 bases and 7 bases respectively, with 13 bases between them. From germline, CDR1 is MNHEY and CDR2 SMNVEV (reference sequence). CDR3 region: CASRPRDSNIQYF. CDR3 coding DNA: TGTGCCAGCAGACCACGGGACTCTAACATTCAGTACTTC.